Listed below are T cell receptor beta chains from one sample, sequenced in a study of graft-versus-host responses after intestinal transplantation. Method: immunoSEQ multiplex PCR; TCRdb's copy keeps in-frame clones and lacks some. The sample shows more than 65,000 clones, 85% to 95% of them seen only once. These TCRs' antigens remain unknown. The sequences come from unstimulated CD8+ T cells sorted from spleen or lymph node cells, collected before transplant. The receptors shown here come from a human donor who was the organ donor for an intestinal transplant. The CDR3 runs from the conserved cysteine through the conserved F or W. Each record gives: CDR3 DNA, CDR3 protein, clone size, J gene, D gene, V gene, CDR3 length. A D gene is named only where the DNA matches it firmly. Size values are once, few and many counts, or a class for expanded clones, and some rows have none.

TGTGCCAGCAGCTTGGAACAGGGTGAGAGCAAACTGTTTTTT | CASSLEQGESKLFF | . | TRBJ1-4 | . | TRBV5-8 | 14
TGTGCCAGCATCCAGGGGGACCTGATCTACGAGCAGTACTTC | CASIQGDLIYEQYF | . | TRBJ2-7 | TRBD1 | TRBV11-2 | 14
TGCGCCAGCAGCTTTGGAGTTGGGAACACTGAAGCTTTCTTT | CASSFGVGNTEAFF | . | TRBJ1-1 | . | TRBV5-1 | 14
TGTGCCAGCAGCTTAGATCCAACCGACTATGGCTACACCTTC | CASSLDPTDYGYTF | . | TRBJ1-2 | . | TRBV11-2 | 14
TGTGCCAGCATGGACCAGGGCGAAAACACCGGGGAGCTGTTTTTT | CASMDQGENTGELFF | . | TRBJ2-2 | . | TRBV2 | 15
TGCGCCAGCAATCGGGACATCTATTCACCCCTCCACTTT | CASNRDIYSPLHF | once | TRBJ1-6 | . | TRBV10-1 | 13
TGCGCCAGCAGCTCCGGGGCTGGTGAAGCTTTCTTT | CASSSGAGEAFF | . | TRBJ1-1 | . | TRBV5-1 | 12
TGTGCCAGCAGCCCCACAGGGACGAACAATCAGCCCCAGCATTTT | CASSPTGTNNQPQHF | . | TRBJ1-5 | . | TRBV7-9 | 15
TGTGCCAGCAGCTTGGGAGGGGGCTCCTACGAGCAGTACTTC | CASSLGGGSYEQYF | . | TRBJ2-7 | . | TRBV5-6 | 14
TGCGCCAGCACGGGGGGCGACAATGAGCAGTTCTTC | CASTGGDNEQFF | once | TRBJ2-1 | . | TRBV4-1 | 12
TGTGCCAGCAGTTTCGGAGCGGGCGTCGAGCAGTTCTTC | CASSFGAGVEQFF | . | TRBJ2-1 | . | TRBV27 | 13